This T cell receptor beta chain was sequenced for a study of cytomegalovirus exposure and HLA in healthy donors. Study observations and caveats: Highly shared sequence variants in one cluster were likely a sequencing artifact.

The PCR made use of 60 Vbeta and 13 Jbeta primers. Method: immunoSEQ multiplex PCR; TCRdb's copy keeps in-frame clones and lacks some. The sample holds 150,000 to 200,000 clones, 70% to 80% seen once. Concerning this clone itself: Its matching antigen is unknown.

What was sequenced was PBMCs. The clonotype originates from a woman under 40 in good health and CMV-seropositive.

The CDR3 DNA sequence: TGTGCCAGCAGCGCTAAGGCGGGAGTCTACAATGAGCAGTTCTTC. Amino acid sequence: CASSAKAGVYNEQFF. The chain links TRBV9 to TRBJ2-1; 7 positions match TRBD2. Germline CDR1 SGDLS, CDR2 YYNGEE. The CDR3 is made up of 15 amino acids. V was clipped by 3 bases and J by 3 bases; unmatched bases: 6.